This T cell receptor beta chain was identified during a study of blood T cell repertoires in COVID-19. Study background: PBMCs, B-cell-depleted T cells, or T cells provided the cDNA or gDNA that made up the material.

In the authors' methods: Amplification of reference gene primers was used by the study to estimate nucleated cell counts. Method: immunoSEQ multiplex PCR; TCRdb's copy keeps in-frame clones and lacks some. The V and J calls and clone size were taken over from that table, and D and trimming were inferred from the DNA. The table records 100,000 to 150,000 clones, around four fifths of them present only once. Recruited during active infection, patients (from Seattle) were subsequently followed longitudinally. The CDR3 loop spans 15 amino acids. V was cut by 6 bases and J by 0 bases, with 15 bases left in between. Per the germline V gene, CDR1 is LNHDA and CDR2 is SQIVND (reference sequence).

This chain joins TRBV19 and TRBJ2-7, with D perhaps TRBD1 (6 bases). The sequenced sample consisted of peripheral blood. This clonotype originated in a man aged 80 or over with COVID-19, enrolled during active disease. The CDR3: CASRKGDPSSYEQYF. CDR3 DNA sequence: TGTGCCAGTAGAAAGGGGGACCCCAGCTCCTACGAGCAGTACTTC.